This T cell receptor (beta chain) was captured in a study of blood T cells in healthy people across ages. From germline, CDR1 is MNHEY and CDR2 SVGEGT. This CDR3 has 12 amino acids. V shed 10 bases and J 7 bases; nucleotides not matched to a gene: 7. Study-wide results and caveats: It was the long-lived donors that had more naive CD4+ cells and higher diversity than aged donors.

For every donor, a draw yielded around 9.4 milliliters of peripheral blood. Isolated per sample were at least 7 million PBMCs. It was with a sample-barcoded 5' primer and a J-beta primer mix that a second PCR of roughly 7 to 12 cycles was run. TCRdb recomputed calls from the 5' RACE reads with MiXCR, one row per CDR3 protein. The data contain about 1.4 million distinct CDR3 sequences, approximately 60% of them singletons. A note on this clonotype: Its antigen is still unknown.

The sequence was obtained from a man aged 18 to 30 in good health. This chain connects TRBV6-2 or TRBV6-3 to TRBJ1-1; 9 bases map to TRBD1. What was sequenced was blood. CDR3 region: CATGQGRGEAFF. The CDR3 coding sequence is TGTGCCACCGGACAGGGGAGAGGTGAAGCTTTCTTT.